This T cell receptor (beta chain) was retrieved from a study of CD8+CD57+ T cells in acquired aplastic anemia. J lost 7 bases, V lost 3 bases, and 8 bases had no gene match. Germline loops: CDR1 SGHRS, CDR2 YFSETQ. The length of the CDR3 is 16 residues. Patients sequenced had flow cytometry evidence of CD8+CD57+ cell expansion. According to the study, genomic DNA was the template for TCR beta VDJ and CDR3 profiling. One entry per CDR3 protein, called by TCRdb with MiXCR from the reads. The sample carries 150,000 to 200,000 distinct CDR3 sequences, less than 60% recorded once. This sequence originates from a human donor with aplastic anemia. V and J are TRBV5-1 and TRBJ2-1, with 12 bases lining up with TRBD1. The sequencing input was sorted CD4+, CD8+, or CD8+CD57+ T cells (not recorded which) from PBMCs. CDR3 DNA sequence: TGCGCCAGCAGCTACGAGGGACAGGGGGCGCGGAATGAGCAGTTCTTC. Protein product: CASSYEGQGARNEQFF. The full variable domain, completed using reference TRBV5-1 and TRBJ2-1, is KAGVTQTPRYLIKTRGQQVTLSCSPISGHRSVSWYQQTPGQGLQFLFEYFSETQRNKGNFPGRFSGRQFSNSRSEMNVSTLELGDSALYLCASSYEGQGARNEQFFGPGTRLTVL.